This T cell receptor (beta chain) was obtained from a study of CD8+ T cells in alopecia areata (dated by TCRdb to the late 2010s). About the full investigation: Treated patients were enrolled in an open-label pilot trial of oral tofacitinib at 5 to 10 mg twice daily for moderate-to-severe alopecia areata. Biopsies were taken from tofacitinib-treated patients at baseline and again at 4 and 24 weeks into treatment, and several of those patients also had a later scalp biopsy. Patients stayed on tofacitinib for 6 to 18 months and then had 6 months of follow-up off drug so that delayed response and recurrence could be assessed. In humans, TCRbeta sequencing was performed on scalp tissue and on sorted CD4+ and CD8+ peripheral blood T cells from healthy controls and from patients with patchy or totalis/universalis alopecia areata. immunoSEQ multiplex PCR using 35 Vbeta forward primers and 13 Jbeta reverse primers was used to amplify TCRbeta CDR3 regions. In treated patients, disease severity was measured using the SALT score, which gives the percentage of scalp surface area affected. The study used high-throughput TCRbeta sequencing to examine T cell clonal expansion in alopecia areata, in both the C3H/HeJ mouse model and human patients. Scalp clonality was compared among normal scalp (n=4), patchy alopecia areata scalp (n=8), and alopecia totalis/universalis scalp (n=8). RNA was extracted with the PAXgene miRNA kit for fixed scalp, the miRNeasy kit for PBMCs, and the RNeasy kit for mouse skin. What the research found in general, with its limitations: Scalp clonality and the number of expanded CD8+ clones among the top 100 scalp clones were significantly decreased by tofacitinib. Shared TCR sequences between patients were less evident than in mice, which may be partly attributable to HLA diversity in the patient population. Compared with normal scalp, lesional scalp, particularly in alopecia totalis/universalis, had higher clonality and more expanded CD8+ clones, which suggests antigenic drive. Many expanded lesional clones were found to persist in scalp and blood during tofacitinib treatment, and relapse after treatment cessation may be partly explained by this persistence. Because the treated cohort was small and included a single nonresponder, larger studies are needed to assess links between baseline CD8+ expansion and response. Unlike mouse skin, where gammadelta T cells dominate, normal human skin contains resident alphabeta T cells that get sequenced too, which complicates analysis of the scalp TCR repertoire.

Concerning this clone: Its antigen is not yet known. No much larger clone is present one base from it, and per-base qualities are unavailable.

Libraries were built with the immunoSEQ multiplex PCR assay. For TCR sequencing, RNA was extracted from every sample and reverse transcribed into cDNA to serve as template. SuperScript III was used for first-strand cDNA synthesis, primed with a 2:1 mix of oligo-dT and random hexamers. A synthetic immune receptor repertoire was used to assess amplification bias, and residual bias was removed computationally. In the paper's pipeline: Raw reads were preprocessed to remove errors, and CDR3 was defined according to IMGT conventions as the region from the conserved cysteine to phenylalanine. Clonality was calculated as 1 minus Shannon entropy normalized by log2 of the number of productive unique TCRs. Scalp TCRbeta sequences were cross-referenced with sorted blood CD4 and CD8 repertoires so that the CD4 or CD8 identity of scalp clones could be inferred. Sourced from immuneACCESS, this table was stored by TCRdb with only in-frame sequences that have V and J called. A share of the clones is absent; for the studies checked, an unresolved V gene accounts for under half, and the remainder has no known explanation. V, J and clone size are taken as reported in that table, and D and trimming were inferred from the DNA itself. This sample lists 200,000 or so clones; roughly two fifths were detected once. Around 0.48% of the sample comes from the top ten.

The treatment or condition label on this specimen signifies: oral pan-JAK inhibitor, 5-10 mg twice daily. Lesional scalp punch biopsies and peripheral blood were collected from alopecia areata patients. PBMCs were isolated by density centrifugation and stained for CD3, CD4 and CD8, after which CD4+ and CD8+ T cells were sorted on a FACSAria. The CDR3 covers 15 residues, taking in both the cysteine and the phenylalanine. This entry keeps only the CDR3 DNA: 45 bases, framed from base 1. V ends up 4 bases short and J 7 bases short, with an unmatched junction base count of 11. Looking up the germline V gene (reference sequence) yields CDR1 GTSNPN and CDR2 SVGIG.

This sample comprised CD4+ T cells sorted from blood, obtained between weeks 30 and 35, from a patient treated with tofacitinib. The sequence joins TRBV30 to TRBJ2-5; TRBD1 agrees with 11 junctional bases. The clonotype was recovered from a human donor with alopecia areata. The CDR3 region: CAWTTGTGGLGTQYF. The DNA sequence is TGTGCCTGGACCACAGGGACAGGGGGATTGGGGACCCAGTACTTC. With the portions outside the CDR3 filled from the reference TRBV30 and TRBJ2-5 genes, the complete variable region becomes SQTIHQWPATLVQPVGSPLSLECTVEGTSNPNLYWYRQAAGRGLQLLFYSVGIGQISSEVPQNLSASRPQDRQFILSSKKLLLSDSGFYLCAWTTGTGGLGTQYFGPGTRLLVL.